This record concerns one T cell receptor beta chain sequence. CDR3 length equals 14 residues. Trimming pared 2 bases from V and 5 bases from J, leaving 10 bases between. Germline V gives CDR1 SGHAT, CDR2 FQNNGV. TCRdb's table, derived via immunoSEQ multiplex PCR, lists solely in-frame clones and lacks some. The sample lists under 25,000 clones; roughly three fifths were seen once. The sample belongs to a study of tumor-infiltrating lymphocytes in localized non-small cell lung cancer. The receptor's source is a human donor with non-small cell lung cancer. V and J are TRBV11-2 and TRBJ2-1; D is undetermined. What was sequenced was lung tumor tissue. The DNA of the CDR3 is TGTGCCAGCAGCTTACTACACATCGACAATGAGCAGTTCTTC. Protein: CASSLLHIDNEQFF.